Described below is a single T cell receptor (beta chain) sequence and its context. This specimen comes from a study of blood T cell repertoires in COVID-19. Study summary: Samples of COVID-19 (acute and convalescent) were obtained from the United States, Italy and Spain. T cells, B-cell-depleted T cells, or PBMCs provided the cDNA or gDNA that served as material.

The authors' processing: Quantification of nucleated cells was approximated via reference gene primer amplification. Here immunoSEQ multiplex PCR was the method, and the copy in TCRdb shows in-frame clones only, minus some. V and J calls and clone size are as listed in that table; D and trimming were resolved from the DNA. The table shows under 500,000 clones, with about 89% occurring only once. Germline V gives CDR1 KGHDR, CDR2 SFDVKD. The germline V and J ends were trimmed by 5 bases and 5 bases, with 9 bases remaining between them. CDR3 length: 13 amino acids. The chain uses TRBV24-1 and TRBJ2-4; the D gene is possibly TRBD1 (6 bases). The source material was peripheral blood. The clonotype originates from a woman aged 25 to 45 with acute or convalescent COVID-19. The CDR3 region has the DNA TGTGCCACCAGTGGGGCAGGGGAAAACATTCAGTACTTC. Translation: CATSGAGENIQYF.